This TCR beta chain originates from a study of shared T cell receptors in the human thymus. The data were produced by immunoSEQ multiplex PCR, yet TCRdb's version contains in-frame clones alone and is incomplete. The repertoire includes about 400,000 clones, roughly 94% of them detected once, and approximately 0.02% sits in the top ten. Per the germline V gene, CDR1 is MDHEN and CDR2 is SYDVKM. There are 13 residues in the CDR3. V shed 6 bases and J shed 9 bases, with 15 bases lying between them. The sequence was obtained from a human donor. V gene TRBV28 combines with J gene TRBJ2-1; unclear D gene. Sequencing was done on a sample of thymocytes. CDR3 sequence (DNA): TGTGCCAGCAGGGGATCGAGGTTAAGTGAGCAGTTCTTC. Translation gives CASRGSRLSEQFF.